The 31 T cell receptor beta chains below come from one sample, sequenced in a study of brain T cells in children with intractable seizures. Assay used: immunoSEQ multiplex PCR; TCRdb lists only in-frame clones, some missing. The data show about 320,000 clones, over 90% seen once. Time point denoted: blood from clinic visit 5 months post-surgery; TSC patient then seizure free. The sample in question was peripheral blood, obtained 4 to 6 months after surgery. The source of these receptors is a boy in the first two years of life with tuberous sclerosis and intractable seizures.

The chain carries TRBV30 and TRBJ2-1; 14 positions match TRBD2. The V and J ends lost 3 bases and 2 bases, in that order; junction bases with no gene match: 6. CDR3 length: 17 residues. Germline CDR1 is GTSNPN and CDR2 is SVGIG (reference sequence). The CDR3 DNA reads as TGTGCCTGGAGCCCCGGACTAGCGGGGGGACCCTACAATGAGCAGTTCTTC. It is translated as CAWSPGLAGGPYNEQFF. Looking up the rest from reference TRBV30 and TRBJ2-1 gives the full variable domain: SQTIHQWPATLVQPVGSPLSLECTVEGTSNPNLYWYRQAAGRGLQLLFYSVGIGQISSEVPQNLSASRPQDRQFILSSKKLLLSDSGFYLCAWSPGLAGGPYNEQFFGPGTRLTVL.

This chain uses TRBV5-6 with TRBJ1-4; D remains ambiguous. The CDR3 extends over 16 amino acids. Germline-derived CDR1 and CDR2 are SGHDT and YYEEEE. V shed 1 base and J shed 2 bases, with 12 bases lying between them. The CDR3 DNA sequence: TGTGCCAGCAGCTTGTCCATGCTTACTACTAATGAAAAACTGTTTTTT. This translates into CASSLSMLTTNEKLFF.

V and J are TRBV7-9 and TRBJ2-1; 10 bases are a match to TRBD2. CDR3 length equals 15 residues. The V gene's germline CDR1 is SEHNR and CDR2 FQNEAQ (reference sequence). The J segment lost 7 bases and the V segment lost 2 bases, leaving 5 bases of the junction unmatched. CDR3 nucleotides: TGTGCCAGCAGCTTAAGCGGGAGGGCCGGGAATGAGCAGTTCTTC. Its protein is CASSLSGRAGNEQFF.

The V and J genes are TRBV11-2 and TRBJ2-5; 13 nucleotides line up with TRBD2. CDR1 and CDR2 from the germline V gene are SGHAT and FQNNGV. After removal of 4 bases from V and 3 bases from J, the junction contained 5 bases not matched to a gene. There are 16 residues in the CDR3. Here the CDR3 DNA reads TGTGCCAGCAGCTCCCCCGGACTAGCGGGGGAAGAGACCCAGTACTTC. Translated, it gives CASSSPGLAGEETQYF. Full variable domain (remainder filled in from reference TRBV11-2 and TRBJ2-5): EAGVAQSPRYKIIEKRQSVAFWCNPISGHATLYWYQQILGQGPKLLIQFQNNGVVDDSQLPKDRFSAERLKGVDSTLKIQPAKLEDSAVYLCASSSPGLAGEETQYFGPGTRLLVL.

The CDR3 DNA reads as TGTGCCAGCAACGGACTAGCCTCCTACGAGCAGTACTTC. Translated, it gives CASNGLASYEQYF. This chain joins TRBV5-6 and TRBJ2-7, with TRBD2 matching 8 bases. The CDR3 contains 13 residues. Germline V gene sequence: CDR1 SGHDT, CDR2 YYEEEE. V gave up 6 bases and J gave up 0 bases; unmatched junction bases: 2.

The CDR3 here is CASSSYSGGVPTSTDTQYF. CDR3 DNA sequence: TGTGCCAGCAGCTCATATAGCGGGGGGGTACCCACTAGCACAGATACGCAGTATTTT. This chain joins TRBV11-2 and TRBJ2-3, with TRBD2 matching 11 bases. Looked up from germline, CDR1 is SGHAT and CDR2 is FQNNGV. Trimming removed 4 bases from V and 0 bases from J; junction bases left unmatched: 12. The CDR3 loop spans 19 amino acids.

This chain joins TRBV4-2 and TRBJ1-2; D is uncertain. CDR1 is LGHNA, CDR2 YNFKEQ, per germline. This CDR3 is built from 15 residues. V dropped 0 bases and J dropped 4 bases, with 12 bases sitting between them. CDR3 amino acids: CASSQEAGITYGYTF. CDR3 in DNA: TGTGCCAGCAGCCAAGAGGCCGGGATTACCTATGGCTACACCTTC.

The chain's CDR3 is CASSELAGGRNTGELFF. The CDR3 DNA follows: TGTGCCAGCAGCGAACTAGCGGGAGGGCGGAACACCGGGGAGCTGTTTTTT. The rearrangement links TRBV13 to TRBJ2-2; 13 bases are shared with TRBD2. From germline, CDR1 is PRHDT and CDR2 FYEKMQ (reference sequence). J was trimmed by 1 base and V by 5 bases; bases with no gene match: 4. This CDR3 region has 17 residues. The full variable domain, in which reference TRBV13 and TRBJ2-2 provide the parts outside the CDR3, is AAGVIQSPRHLIKEKRETATLKCYPIPRHDTVYWYQQGPGQDPQFLISFYEKMQSDKGSIPDRFSAQQFSDYHSELNMSSLELGDSALYFCASSELAGGRNTGELFFGEGSRLTVL.

This chain joins TRBV2 and TRBJ2-7; no reliable D call. The V gene's germline CDR1 is SNHLY and CDR2 FYNNEI. Trimming took 1 base from V and 3 from J, leaving 7 bases between them. The CDR3 extends over 13 amino acids. Written as DNA, the CDR3 is TGTGCCAGCAGTGAAGTCAAGGTCTACGAGCAGTACTTC. This encodes CASSEVKVYEQYF. Full variable domain (outside the CDR3, taken from reference TRBV2 and TRBJ2-7): EPEVTQTPSHQVTQMGQEVILRCVPISNHLYFYWYRQILGQKVEFLVSFYNNEISEKSEIFDDQFSVERPDGSNFTLKIRSTKLEDSAMYFCASSEVKVYEQYFGPGTRLTVT.

Here the CDR3 reads CASSLDTSSNQPQHF. Here the CDR3 DNA reads TGTGCCAGCAGCTTGGACACCTCTAGCAATCAGCCCCAGCATTTT. This sequence joins TRBV7-9 and TRBJ1-5, with D perhaps TRBD1 (5 bases). Germline loops: CDR1 SEHNR, CDR2 FQNEAQ (reference sequence). Trimming took 3 bases from V and 0 from J, leaving 9 bases between them. This CDR3 is built from 15 residues. Drawing the rest from reference TRBV7-9 and TRBJ1-5, the complete variable domain is DTGVSQNPRHKITKRGQNVTFRCDPISEHNRLYWYRQTLGQGPEFLTYFQNEAQLEKSRLLSDRFSAERPKGSFSTLEIQRTEQGDSAMYLCASSLDTSSNQPQHFGDGTRLSIL.

CDR3 in amino acids: CSVLGLKSSGTGMVYGYTF. The CDR3 region has the DNA TGCAGCGTCCTGGGCTTGAAATCATCCGGGACAGGGATGGTCTATGGCTACACCTTC. V is TRBV29-1 and J is TRBJ1-2; 9 bases map to TRBD1. The V gene end was trimmed by 6 bases and the J gene end by 4 bases; junction bases not matched to a gene: 24. Germline CDR1 SQVTM, CDR2 ANQGSEA. The CDR3 spans 19 residues.

This chain connects TRBV13 to TRBJ2-2; no clear D. The CDR3 is 13 residues long. V was clipped by 5 bases and J by 5 bases, with 9 bases between them. CDR1 is PRHDT and CDR2 is FYEKMQ in the germline V gene (reference sequence). Here the CDR3 DNA reads TGTGCCAGCAGCCCACTAACAACCGGGGAGCTGTTTTTT. This sequence encodes CASSPLTTGELFF.

The gene calls are TRBV27 and TRBJ1-1; TRBD1 might be the D (5 bases). This CDR3 comprises 13 residues. From germline, CDR1 is MNHEY and CDR2 SMNVEV (reference sequence). V was shortened by 7 bases and J by 4 bases, with 13 bases between the two germline ends. DNA for the CDR3: TGTGCCAGCAAAGGGGTAGGTCGCACTGAAGCTTTCTTT. Translated: CASKGVGRTEAFF.

The chain combines TRBV3-1 (or the pseudogene TRBV3-2) with TRBJ2-5, with 11 nucleotides matching TRBD2. With V trimmed by 1 base and J by 5 bases, 6 bases remained unmatched. Germline loops: CDR1 LGHDT, CDR2 YNNKEL (reference sequence). There are 16 residues in the CDR3. In DNA form, the CDR3 reads TGTGCCAGCAGCCAAGGACTAGCGGGATGGGATGAGACCCAGTACTTC. As protein: CASSQGLAGWDETQYF.

The gene calls are TRBV28 and TRBJ2-7; D is uncertain. From germline, CDR1 is MDHEN and CDR2 SYDVKM. The V gene lost 3 bases and the J gene lost 0 bases, with 15 bases spanning the gap. This CDR3 region has 16 residues. The CDR3 DNA reads as TGTGCCAGCAGTTTCCTCTCGGTTGGCAGCTCCTACGAGCAGTACTTC. This sequence encodes CASSFLSVGSSYEQYF.

The V gene is TRBV27, the J gene TRBJ1-5; the match to TRBD1 covers 10 bases. This CDR3 is 14 amino acids long. Unmatched junction bases numbered 2, after V lost 5 bases and J lost 4 bases. Germline values: CDR1 MNHEY, CDR2 SMNVEV (reference sequence). The DNA for the CDR3 is TGTGCCAGCAGTCAGGGACAGGGGAATCAGCCCCAGCATTTT. This encodes CASSQGQGNQPQHF.

The V call is TRBV5-1, the J call TRBJ1-4, with 7 bases fitting TRBD1. The CDR3 is made up of 17 amino acids. Germline lookup yields CDR1 SGHRS and CDR2 YFSETQ. With V trimmed by 0 bases and J by 5 bases, 10 bases remained unmatched. The CDR3 region has the DNA TGCGCCAGCAGCTTGGGGGTGACAGGGAAGGACAATGAAAAACTGTTTTTT. Its translation: CASSLGVTGKDNEKLFF.

The genes are TRBV30 and TRBJ1-1; tentative D call: TRBD1 (5 bases). The V and J ends lost 5 bases and 0 bases respectively, with 10 bases between them. CDR1 GTSNPN and CDR2 SVGIG come from the germline V gene (reference sequence). This CDR3 has 13 amino acids. The CDR3 DNA reads as TGTGCCTGGCGCGGGACCTTGAACACTGAAGCTTTCTTT. Amino acids: CAWRGTLNTEAFF.

The V gene is TRBV24-1, the J gene TRBJ2-1; perhaps TRBD2 as D (6 bases). Trimming took 4 bases from V and 8 from J, leaving 20 bases between them. CDR1 and CDR2 from the germline V gene are KGHDR and SFDVKD. The CDR3 length is 16 residues. In DNA, the CDR3 is TGTGCCACCAGTGAGCGGGGACGGCTCTTAGGCCATGAGCAGTTCTTC. Its translation: CATSERGRLLGHEQFF.

This clone was recorded only once. The chain links TRBV4-1 to TRBJ1-2; D may be TRBD1 (6 bases). Trimming shortened V by 0 bases and J by 3 bases, and 14 bases separated the two germline ends. Germline V gene sequence: CDR1 MGHRA, CDR2 YSYEKL. This CDR3 has 16 amino acids. The CDR3 DNA is TGCGCCAGCAGCCAAGAGGGGGGCAGGGCTCACTATGGCTACACCTTC. As protein: CASSQEGGRAHYGYTF.

The chain carries TRBV29-1 and TRBJ2-1; weak D call: TRBD1 (5 bases). The length of the CDR3 is 14 residues. Per the germline V gene, CDR1 is SQVTM and CDR2 is ANQGSEA. V dropped 4 bases and J dropped 1 base, with 11 bases sitting between them. The CDR3 nucleotides read TGCAGCGTTGTAGGCAGGGAATCCTACAATGAGCAGTTCTTC. As protein: CSVVGRESYNEQFF.

In this sample, this clone turned up once. The rearrangement links TRBV5-6 to TRBJ1-2, with D unresolved. Per the germline V gene, CDR1 is SGHDT and CDR2 is YYEEEE. The V end lost 0 bases, the J end lost 2 bases, and 11 bases lay between the germline ends. This CDR3 contains 15 residues. This CDR3 reads CASSLEAGNNYGYTF. The CDR3, as DNA: TGTGCCAGCAGCTTGGAGGCAGGCAACAACTATGGCTACACCTTC.

The rearrangement uses TRBV20-1 and TRBJ2-7, with 8 bases lining up with TRBD2. The CDR3 runs 11 residues. J gave up 4 bases and V 7 bases, and 3 bases lay outside the gene matches. The germline V gene encodes CDR1 DFQATT and CDR2 SNEGSKA (reference sequence). CDR3 DNA sequence: TGCAGTGTAGCGGGAAATTACGAGCAGTACTTC. Protein sequence: CSVAGNYEQYF.

The chain has TRBV27 and TRBJ1-2, with D possibly being TRBD1 (5 bases). Germline CDR1 and CDR2: MNHEY and SMNVEV (reference sequence). Trimming stripped 0 bases from V and 4 bases from J, with 9 bases between. The CDR3 is 14 amino acids. The CDR3 DNA reads TGTGCCAGCAGTTTATCCAGGGTAGGCTATGGCTACACCTTC. It codes for CASSLSRVGYGYTF.

V is TRBV7-2 and J is TRBJ2-3, with 11 bases aligning to TRBD2. This CDR3 contains 16 residues. The germline V gene encodes CDR1 SGHTA and CDR2 FQGNSA. V lost 4 bases to trimming and J lost 6 bases; unmatched junction nucleotides: 9. CDR3 coding DNA: TGTGCCAGCAGCTCTGATACTAGCGGGAGTGCGGATACGCAGTATTTT. Amino acid sequence: CASSSDTSGSADTQYF.

A few counts support this clone. The J gene is TRBJ2-1, the V gene TRBV4-2; D is unresolved. Per the germline V gene, CDR1 is LGHNA and CDR2 is YNFKEQ. The CDR3 covers 13 residues. V was clipped by 0 bases and J by 15 bases, with 15 bases between them. The CDR3 bases are TGTGCCAGCAGCCAAGATCCCCAGCCCTTGCGGTTCTTC. Translating gives CASSQDPQPLRFF.

The chain is built from TRBV7-2 and TRBJ1-1; possibly TRBD1 for D (5 bases). Trimming removed 5 bases at V and 0 bases at J, with 13 bases between. In germline, CDR1 is SGHTA, CDR2 FQGNSA. The length of the CDR3 is 15 residues. CDR3 in DNA: TGTGCCAGCAGCCCCCGGTCAGGGATGAACACTGAAGCTTTCTTT. This translates into CASSPRSGMNTEAFF.

The V call is TRBV6-5, the J call TRBJ2-7; D is tentatively TRBD1 or TRBD2 (6 bases each). CDR1 MNHEY and CDR2 SVGAGI come from the germline V gene. V was clipped by 2 bases and J by 1 base, with 15 bases between them. The CDR3 loop spans 16 amino acids. The CDR3 nucleotides are TGTGCCAGCAGTTACAGTCGGGGGCCCTTATCCTACGAGCAGTACTTC. Its translation is CASSYSRGPLSYEQYF.

This clone was seen once. The chain combines TRBV3-1 (or the pseudogene TRBV3-2) with TRBJ1-2, with unresolved D. Deletions cut 0 bases from V and 0 bases from J, with 8 bases between. CDR1 and CDR2 from the germline V gene are LGHDT and YNNKEL (reference sequence). The CDR3 covers 15 residues. CDR3 protein: CASSQDLGANYGYTF. CDR3 bases: TGTGCCAGCAGCCAAGACCTCGGGGCTAACTATGGCTACACCTTC.

The chain combines TRBV2 with TRBJ1-2; weak D call: TRBD1 (5 bases). Germline CDR1 and CDR2: SNHLY and FYNNEI. The CDR3 is 15 amino acids. V was shortened by 0 bases and J by 4 bases, with 12 bases between the two germline ends. In DNA form, the CDR3 reads TGTGCCAGCAGTGAAGCGTCAGGGAGCGGCTATGGCTACACCTTC. Residues: CASSEASGSGYGYTF.

J is TRBJ2-5 and V is TRBV3-1 (or the pseudogene TRBV3-2); a weak D match, TRBD2 (7 bases). The germline gives CDR1 LGHDT, CDR2 YNNKEL (reference sequence). V lost 1 base, J lost 6 bases, and 12 bases lay in between. The CDR3 contains 14 residues. The CDR3 DNA is TGTGCCAGCAGCCAAGGGGGGGGCGAGAAGACCCAGTACTTC. Translation: CASSQGGGEKTQYF.